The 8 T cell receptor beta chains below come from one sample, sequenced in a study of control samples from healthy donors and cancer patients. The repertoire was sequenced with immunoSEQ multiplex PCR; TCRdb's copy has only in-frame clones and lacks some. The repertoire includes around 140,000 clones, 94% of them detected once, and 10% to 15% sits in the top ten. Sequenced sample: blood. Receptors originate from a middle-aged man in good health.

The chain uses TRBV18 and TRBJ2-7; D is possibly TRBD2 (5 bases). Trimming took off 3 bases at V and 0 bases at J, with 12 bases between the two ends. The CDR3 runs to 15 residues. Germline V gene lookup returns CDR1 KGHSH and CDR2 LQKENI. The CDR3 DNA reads TGTGCCAGCTCACCTGACTATCGCTCCTCCTACGAGCAGTACTTC. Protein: CASSPDYRSSYEQYF.

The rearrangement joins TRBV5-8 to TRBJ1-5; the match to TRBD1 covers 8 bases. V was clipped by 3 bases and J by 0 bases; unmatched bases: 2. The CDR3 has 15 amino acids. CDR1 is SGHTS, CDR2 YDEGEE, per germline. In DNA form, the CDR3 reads TGTGCCAGCAGCTCCGGGACAGGTAGCAATCAGCCCCAGCATTTT. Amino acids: CASSSGTGSNQPQHF.

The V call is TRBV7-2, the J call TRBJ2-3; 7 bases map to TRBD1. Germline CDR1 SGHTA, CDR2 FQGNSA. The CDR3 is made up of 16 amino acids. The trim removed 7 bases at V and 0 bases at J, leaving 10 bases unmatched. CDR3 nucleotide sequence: TGTGCCAGCACCCTAGGGGACAGTCCTAGCACAGATACGCAGTATTTT. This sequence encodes CASTLGDSPSTDTQYF.

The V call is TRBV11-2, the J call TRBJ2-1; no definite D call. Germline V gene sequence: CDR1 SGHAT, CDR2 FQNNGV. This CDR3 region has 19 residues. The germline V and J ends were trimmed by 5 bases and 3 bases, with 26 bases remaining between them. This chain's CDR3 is CASSDYWKGRTPFYNEQFF. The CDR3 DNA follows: TGTGCCAGCAGCGATTACTGGAAGGGCAGGACCCCCTTCTACAATGAGCAGTTCTTC.

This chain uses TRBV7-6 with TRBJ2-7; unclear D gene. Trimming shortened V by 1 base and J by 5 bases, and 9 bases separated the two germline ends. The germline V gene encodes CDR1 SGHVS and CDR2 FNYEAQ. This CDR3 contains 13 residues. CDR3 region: CASSLVRQDEQYF. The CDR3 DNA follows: TGTGCCAGCAGCTTAGTTCGGCAGGACGAGCAGTACTTC. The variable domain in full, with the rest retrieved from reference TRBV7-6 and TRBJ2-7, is GAGVSQSPRYKVTKRGQDVALRCDPISGHVSLYWYRQALGQGPEFLTYFNYEAQQDKSGLPNDRFSAERPEGSISTLTIQRTEQRDSAMYRCASSLVRQDEQYFGPGTRLTVT.

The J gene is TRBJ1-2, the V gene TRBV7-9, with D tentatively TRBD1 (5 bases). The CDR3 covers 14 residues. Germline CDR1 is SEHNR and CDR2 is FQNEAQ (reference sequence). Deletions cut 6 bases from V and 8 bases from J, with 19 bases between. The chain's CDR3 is CASSLVSGAGGYTF. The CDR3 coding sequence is TGTGCCAGCAGTCTAGTGTCCGGGGCGGGAGGCTACACCTTC.

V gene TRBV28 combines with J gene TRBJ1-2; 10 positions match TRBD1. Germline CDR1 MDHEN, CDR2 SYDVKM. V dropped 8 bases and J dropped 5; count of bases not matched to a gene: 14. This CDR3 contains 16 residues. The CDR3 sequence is CASGGTGTGEVYGYTF. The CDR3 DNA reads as TGTGCCAGCGGGGGGACCGGGACAGGGGAGGTGTATGGCTACACCTTC.

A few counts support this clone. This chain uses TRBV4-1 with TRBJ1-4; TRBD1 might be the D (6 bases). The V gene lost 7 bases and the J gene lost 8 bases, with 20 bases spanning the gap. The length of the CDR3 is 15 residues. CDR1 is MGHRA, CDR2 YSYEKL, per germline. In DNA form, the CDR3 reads TGCGCCAGCACCTCCGCCGGGGGACAAAGAGAAAAACTGTTTTTT. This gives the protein CASTSAGGQREKLFF.